This is a list of T cell receptor beta chains from one sample in a study of monozygotic twins with inflammatory bowel disease. TCRdb re-called the 5' RACE reads and gives one entry per CDR3 protein, without DNA. The specimen's table records more than 300,000 distinct CDR3 sequences. Material: blood. These receptors were taken from a human donor with ulcerative colitis or Crohn's disease, or a healthy co-twin of an affected twin (not recorded which). Each CDR3 is given with its conserved first and last residue.

CDR3 protein: CASSYTFDTQYF
J gene: TRBJ2-3
V gene: TRBV7-9

CDR3 protein: CASSSDLGQPQHF
J gene: TRBJ1-5
V gene: TRBV7-2

CDR3 protein: CASSFRDTGSYNEQFF
J gene: TRBJ2-1
V gene: TRBV12-3/TRBV12-4

CDR3 protein: CASSLPLVANEQYF
J gene: TRBJ2-7
V gene: TRBV7-9

CDR3 protein: CASTGVGAKNIQYF
J gene: TRBJ2-4
V gene: TRBV19

CDR3 protein: CAISEPRAGPSGDTQYF
J gene: TRBJ2-3
V gene: TRBV10-3

CDR3 protein: CSAPQYSGANVLTF
J gene: TRBJ2-6
V gene: TRBV20-1

CDR3 protein: CASSYAGARDRRDNEKLFF
J gene: TRBJ1-4
V gene: TRBV6-2/TRBV6-3

CDR3 protein: CASSFSPDRYYGYTF
J gene: TRBJ1-2
V gene: TRBV11-2

CDR3 protein: CASSQIGTVGTGELFF
J gene: TRBJ2-2
V gene: TRBV4-3

CDR3 protein: CASSLGGRVEKRTQYF
J gene: TRBJ2-5
V gene: TRBV7-8

CDR3 protein: CASSLVLSSNQPQHF
J gene: TRBJ1-5
V gene: TRBV7-2

CDR3 protein: CASSYGPSGSRQYF
J gene: TRBJ2-7
V gene: TRBV6-2/TRBV6-3

CDR3 protein: CASSLGNFANEQFF
J gene: TRBJ2-1
V gene: TRBV27

CDR3 protein: CASSRALLSYTEAFF
J gene: TRBJ1-1
V gene: TRBV7-2